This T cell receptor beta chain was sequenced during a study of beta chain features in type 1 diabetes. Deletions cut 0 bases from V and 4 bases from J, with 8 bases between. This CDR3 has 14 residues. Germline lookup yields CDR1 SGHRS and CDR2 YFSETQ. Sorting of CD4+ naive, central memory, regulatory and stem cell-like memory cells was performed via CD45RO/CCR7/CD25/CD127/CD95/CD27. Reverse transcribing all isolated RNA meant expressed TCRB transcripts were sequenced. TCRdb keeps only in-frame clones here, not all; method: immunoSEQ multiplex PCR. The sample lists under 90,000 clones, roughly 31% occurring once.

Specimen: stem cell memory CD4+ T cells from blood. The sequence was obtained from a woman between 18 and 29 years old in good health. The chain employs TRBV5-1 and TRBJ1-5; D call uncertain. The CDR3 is CASSLGGPNQPQHF. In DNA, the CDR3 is TGCGCCAGCAGCTTGGGAGGGCCGAATCAGCCCCAGCATTTT. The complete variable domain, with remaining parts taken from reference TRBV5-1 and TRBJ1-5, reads KAGVTQTPRYLIKTRGQQVTLSCSPISGHRSVSWYQQTPGQGLQFLFEYFSETQRNKGNFPGRFSGRQFSNSRSEMNVSTLELGDSALYLCASSLGGPNQPQHFGDGTRLSIL.